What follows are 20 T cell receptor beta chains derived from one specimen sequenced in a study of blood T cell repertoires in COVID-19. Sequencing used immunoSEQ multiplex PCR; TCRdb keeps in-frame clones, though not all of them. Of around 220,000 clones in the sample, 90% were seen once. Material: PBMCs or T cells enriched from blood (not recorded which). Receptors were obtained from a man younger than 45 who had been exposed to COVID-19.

The CDR3 sequence: CASSLDKTFTEAFF. The CDR3 DNA sequence: TGCGCCAGCAGCCTGGACAAGACTTTTACTGAAGCTTTCTTT. This chain links TRBV10-1 with TRBJ1-1; maybe TRBD1 (5 bases). CDR1 is WNHNN, CDR2 SYGVQD, per germline (reference sequence). V was clipped by 6 bases and J by 5 bases, with 16 bases between them. This CDR3 is built from 14 residues.

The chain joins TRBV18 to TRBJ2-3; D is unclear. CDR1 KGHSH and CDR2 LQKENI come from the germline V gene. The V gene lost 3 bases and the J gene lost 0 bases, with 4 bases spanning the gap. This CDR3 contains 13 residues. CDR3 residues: CASSPPSTDTQYF. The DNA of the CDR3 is TGTGCCAGCTCACCCCCTAGCACAGATACGCAGTATTTT.

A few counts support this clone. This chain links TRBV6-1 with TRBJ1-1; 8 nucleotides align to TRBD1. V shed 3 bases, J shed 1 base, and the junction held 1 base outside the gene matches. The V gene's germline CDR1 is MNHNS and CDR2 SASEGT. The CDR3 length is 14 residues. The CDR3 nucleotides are TGTGCCAGCAGTGACAGGGGGCGGAACACTGAAGCTTTCTTT. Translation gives CASSDRGRNTEAFF.

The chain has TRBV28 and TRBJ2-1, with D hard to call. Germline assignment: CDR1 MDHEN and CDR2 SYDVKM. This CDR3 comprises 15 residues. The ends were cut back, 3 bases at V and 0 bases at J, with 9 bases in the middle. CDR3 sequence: CASSLTLGSYNEQFF. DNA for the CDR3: TGTGCCAGCAGTTTGACTCTAGGCTCCTACAATGAGCAGTTCTTC.

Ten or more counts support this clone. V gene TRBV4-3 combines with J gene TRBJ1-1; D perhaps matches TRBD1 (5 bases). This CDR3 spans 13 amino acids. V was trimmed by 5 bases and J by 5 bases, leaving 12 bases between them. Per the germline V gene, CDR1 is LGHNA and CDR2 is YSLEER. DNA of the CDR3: TGCGCCAGCAGCGATCAGGGAGGGACTGAAGCTTTCTTT. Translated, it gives CASSDQGGTEAFF.

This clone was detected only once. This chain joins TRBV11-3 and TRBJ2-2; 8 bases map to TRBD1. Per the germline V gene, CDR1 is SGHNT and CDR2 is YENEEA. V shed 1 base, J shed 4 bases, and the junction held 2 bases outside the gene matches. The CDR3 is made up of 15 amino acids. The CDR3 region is CASSLGTGLTGELFF. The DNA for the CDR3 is TGTGCCAGCAGCTTAGGGACAGGGCTCACCGGGGAGCTGTTTTTT.

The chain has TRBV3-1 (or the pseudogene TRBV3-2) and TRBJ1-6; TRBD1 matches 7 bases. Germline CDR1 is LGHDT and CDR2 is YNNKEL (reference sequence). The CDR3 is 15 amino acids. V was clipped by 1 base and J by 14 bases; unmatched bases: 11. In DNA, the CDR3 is TGTGCCAGCAGCCAAGCGGGAGGGACAGCCGGGACCCTCCACTTT. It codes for CASSQAGGTAGTLHF.

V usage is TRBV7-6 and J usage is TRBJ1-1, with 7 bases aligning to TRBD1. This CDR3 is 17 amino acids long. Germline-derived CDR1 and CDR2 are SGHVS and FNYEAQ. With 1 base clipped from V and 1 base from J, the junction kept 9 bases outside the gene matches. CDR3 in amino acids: CASSLVPRGRRNTEAFF. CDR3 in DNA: TGTGCCAGCAGCTTAGTGCCCAGGGGGAGAAGGAACACTGAAGCTTTCTTT.

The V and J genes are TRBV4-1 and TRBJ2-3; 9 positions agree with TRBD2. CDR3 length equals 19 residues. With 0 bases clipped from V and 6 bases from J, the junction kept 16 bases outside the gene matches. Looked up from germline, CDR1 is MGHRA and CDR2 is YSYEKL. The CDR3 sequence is CASSQDFGGLAGGLDTQYF. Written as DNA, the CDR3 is TGCGCCAGCAGCCAAGATTTTGGGGGACTGGCGGGGGGGCTGGATACGCAGTATTTT.

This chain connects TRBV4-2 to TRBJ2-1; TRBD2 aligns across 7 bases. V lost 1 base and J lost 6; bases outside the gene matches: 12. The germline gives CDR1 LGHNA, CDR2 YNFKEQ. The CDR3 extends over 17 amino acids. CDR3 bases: TGTGCCAGCAGCCAAGTTACTGGGCGGGGGTTCGGCAATGAGCAGTTCTTC. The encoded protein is CASSQVTGRGFGNEQFF.

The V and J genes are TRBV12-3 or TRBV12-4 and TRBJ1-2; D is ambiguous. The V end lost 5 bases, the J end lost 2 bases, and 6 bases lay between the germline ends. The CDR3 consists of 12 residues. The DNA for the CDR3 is TGTGCCAGCAGTCCCGAGAACTATGGCTACACCTTC. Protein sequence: CASSPENYGYTF.

CDR3 coding DNA: TGCGCCAGCAGCCAAGTGGATAGTGGACAGGACTATGGCTACACCTTC. This sequence encodes CASSQVDSGQDYGYTF. This rearrangement joins TRBV4-1 to TRBJ1-2; TRBD1 matches 7 bases. With 1 base clipped from V and 3 bases from J, the junction kept 8 bases outside the gene matches. This CDR3 has 16 amino acids. Germline-derived CDR1 and CDR2 are MGHRA and YSYEKL.

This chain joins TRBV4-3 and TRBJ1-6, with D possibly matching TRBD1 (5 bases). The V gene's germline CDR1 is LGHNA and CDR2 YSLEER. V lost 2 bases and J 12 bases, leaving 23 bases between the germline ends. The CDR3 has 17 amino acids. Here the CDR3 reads CASSQFPPWQKDKPLHF. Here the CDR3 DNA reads TGCGCCAGCAGCCAATTTCCCCCCTGGCAAAAGGACAAACCCCTCCACTTT.

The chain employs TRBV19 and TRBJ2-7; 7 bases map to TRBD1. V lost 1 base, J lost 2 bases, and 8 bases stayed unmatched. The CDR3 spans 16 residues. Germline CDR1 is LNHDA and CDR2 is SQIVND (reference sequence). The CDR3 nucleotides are TGTGCCAGTAGTATAGTACTGGGACAGAGCGCCTACGAGCAGTACTTC. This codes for CASSIVLGQSAYEQYF. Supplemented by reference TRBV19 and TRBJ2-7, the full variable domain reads DGGITQSPKYLFRKEGQNVTLSCEQNLNHDAMYWYRQDPGQGLRLIYYSQIVNDFQKGDIAEGYSVSREKKESFPLTVTSAQKNPTAFYLCASSIVLGQSAYEQYFGPGTRLTVT.

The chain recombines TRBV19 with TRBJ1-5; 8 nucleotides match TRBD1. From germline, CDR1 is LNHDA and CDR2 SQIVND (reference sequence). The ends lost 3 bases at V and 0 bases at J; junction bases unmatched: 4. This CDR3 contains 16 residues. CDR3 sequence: CASSIGTGDSNQPQHF. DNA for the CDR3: TGTGCCAGTAGTATCGGGACAGGAGATAGCAATCAGCCCCAGCATTTT.

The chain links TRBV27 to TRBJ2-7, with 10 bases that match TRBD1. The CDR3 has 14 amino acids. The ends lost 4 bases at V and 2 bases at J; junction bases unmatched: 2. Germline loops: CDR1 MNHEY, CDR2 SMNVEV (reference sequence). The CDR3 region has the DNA TGTGCCAGCAGTTACGGACAGGGGGCCTACGAGCAGTACTTC. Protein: CASSYGQGAYEQYF.

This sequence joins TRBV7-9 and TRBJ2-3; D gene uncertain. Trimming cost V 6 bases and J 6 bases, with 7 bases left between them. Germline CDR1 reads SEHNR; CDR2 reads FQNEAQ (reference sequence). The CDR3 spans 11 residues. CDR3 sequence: CASRRSDTQYF. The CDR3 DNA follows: TGTGCCAGCAGACGGTCGGATACGCAGTATTTT.

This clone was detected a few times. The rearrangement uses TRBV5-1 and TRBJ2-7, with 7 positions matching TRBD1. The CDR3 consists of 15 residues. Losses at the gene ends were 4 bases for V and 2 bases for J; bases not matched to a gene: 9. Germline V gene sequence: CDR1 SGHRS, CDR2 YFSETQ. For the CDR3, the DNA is TGCGCCAGCAGCCTTCGACAGGGTCCAGCCTACGAGCAGTACTTC. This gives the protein CASSLRQGPAYEQYF.

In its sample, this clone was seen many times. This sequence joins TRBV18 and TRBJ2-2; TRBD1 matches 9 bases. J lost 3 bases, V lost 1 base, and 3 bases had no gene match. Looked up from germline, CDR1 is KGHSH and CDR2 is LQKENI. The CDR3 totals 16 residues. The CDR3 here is CASSPRTGVYTGELFF. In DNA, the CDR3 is TGTGCCAGCTCACCACGGACAGGGGTCTACACCGGGGAGCTGTTTTTT.

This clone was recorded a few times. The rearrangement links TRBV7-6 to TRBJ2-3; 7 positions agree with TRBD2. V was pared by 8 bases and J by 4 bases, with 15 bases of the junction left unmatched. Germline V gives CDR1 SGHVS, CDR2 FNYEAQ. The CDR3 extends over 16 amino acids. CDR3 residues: CASGKRGGSGADTQYF. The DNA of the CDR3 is TGTGCCAGCGGCAAGCGGGGAGGCTCTGGGGCAGATACGCAGTATTTT.